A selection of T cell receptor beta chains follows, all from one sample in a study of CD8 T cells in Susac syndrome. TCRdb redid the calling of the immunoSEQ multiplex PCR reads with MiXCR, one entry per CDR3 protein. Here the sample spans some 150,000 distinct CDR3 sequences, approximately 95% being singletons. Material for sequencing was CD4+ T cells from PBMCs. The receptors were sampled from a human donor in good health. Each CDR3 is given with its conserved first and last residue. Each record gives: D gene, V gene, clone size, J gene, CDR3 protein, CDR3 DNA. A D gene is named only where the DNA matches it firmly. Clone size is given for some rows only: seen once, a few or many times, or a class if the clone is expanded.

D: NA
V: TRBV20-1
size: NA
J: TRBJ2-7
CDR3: CSARGGVYEQYF
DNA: TGCAGTGCTAGAGGGGGGGTCTACGAGCAGTACTTC

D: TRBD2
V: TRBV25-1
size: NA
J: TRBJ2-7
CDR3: CASKAGGFYEQYF
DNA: TGTGCCAGCAAGGCGGGAGGTTTCTACGAGCAGTACTTC

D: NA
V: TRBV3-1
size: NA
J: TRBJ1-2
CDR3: CASRTMGQSYGYTF
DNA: TGTGCCAGCCGAACGATGGGACAATCCTATGGCTACACCTTC

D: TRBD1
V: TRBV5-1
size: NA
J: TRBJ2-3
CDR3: CASSSQGVGTDTQYF
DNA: TGCGCCAGCAGCTCTCAGGGGGTTGGGACAGATACGCAGTATTTT

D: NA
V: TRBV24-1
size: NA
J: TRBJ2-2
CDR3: CATSDFAGNTGELFF
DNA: TGTGCCACCAGTGATTTCGCAGGGAACACCGGGGAGCTGTTTTTT

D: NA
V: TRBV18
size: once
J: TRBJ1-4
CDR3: CASSPPPGQGREKLFF
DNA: TGTGCCAGCTCACCACCCCCCGGACAAGGTCGGGAAAAACTGTTTTTT

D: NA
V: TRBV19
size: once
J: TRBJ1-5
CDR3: CASKGQFNQPQHF
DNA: TGTGCCAGTAAAGGACAGTTCAATCAGCCCCAGCATTTT

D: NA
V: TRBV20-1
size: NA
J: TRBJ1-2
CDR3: CSAPMARAGESYGYTF
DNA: TGCAGTGCTCCTATGGCCCGAGCAGGAGAAAGCTATGGCTACACCTTC

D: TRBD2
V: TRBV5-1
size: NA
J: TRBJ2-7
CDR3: CASSLTTSGYEQYF
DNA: TGCGCCAGCAGCCTAACGACTAGCGGCTACGAGCAGTACTTC

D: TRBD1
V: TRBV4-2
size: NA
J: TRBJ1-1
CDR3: CASSHERQGLGEAFF
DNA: TGTGCCAGCAGCCACGAGAGACAGGGGTTGGGTGAAGCTTTCTTT

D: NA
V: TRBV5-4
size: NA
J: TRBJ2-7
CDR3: CASSAGTLSSYEQYF
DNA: TGTGCCAGCAGCGCCGGGACTCTAAGCTCCTACGAGCAGTACTTC

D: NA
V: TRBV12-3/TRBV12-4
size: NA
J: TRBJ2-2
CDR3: CASRPADGNTGELFF
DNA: TGTGCCAGCAGACCCGCAGACGGGAACACCGGGGAGCTGTTTTTT

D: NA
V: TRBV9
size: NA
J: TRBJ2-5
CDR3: CASSVGVWGETQYF
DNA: TGTGCCAGCAGCGTAGGTGTTTGGGGAGAGACCCAGTACTTC

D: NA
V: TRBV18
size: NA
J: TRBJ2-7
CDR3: CASSGDLYEQYF
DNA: TGTGCCAGCTCAGGGGACCTCTACGAGCAGTACTTC

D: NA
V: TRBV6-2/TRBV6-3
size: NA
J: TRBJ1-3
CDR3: CASRFGQMTGNTIYF
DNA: TGTGCCAGCAGATTCGGACAGATGACTGGAAACACCATATATTTT

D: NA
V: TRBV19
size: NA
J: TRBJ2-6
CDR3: CASSMGSGANVLTF
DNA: TGTGCCAGTAGTATGGGTTCTGGGGCCAACGTCCTGACTTTC

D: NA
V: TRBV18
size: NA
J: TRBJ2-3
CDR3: CASSPLSDPQDTQYF
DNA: TGTGCCAGCTCACCACTTTCCGATCCTCAAGATACGCAGTATTTT

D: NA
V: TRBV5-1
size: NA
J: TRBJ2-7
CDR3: CASSLDGQGLHEQYF
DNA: TGCGCCAGCAGCTTGGACGGACAAGGGTTGCACGAGCAGTACTTC

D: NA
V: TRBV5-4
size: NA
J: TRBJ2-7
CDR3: CASSWDNEQYF
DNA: TGTGCCAGCAGCTGGGATAATGAGCAGTACTTC

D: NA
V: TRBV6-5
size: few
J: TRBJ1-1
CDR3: CASSFGQNTEAFF
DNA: TGTGCCAGCAGTTTTGGACAGAACACTGAAGCTTTCTTT

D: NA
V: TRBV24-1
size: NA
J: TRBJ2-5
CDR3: CATSLEETQYF
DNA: TGTGCCACCAGTTTGGAGGAGACCCAGTACTTC

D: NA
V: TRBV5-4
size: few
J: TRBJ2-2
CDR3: CASSSKNRGELFF
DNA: TGTGCCAGCAGCTCCAAAAATCGCGGGGAGCTGTTTTTT

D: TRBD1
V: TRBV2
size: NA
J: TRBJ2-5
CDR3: CADQTDRGLETQYF
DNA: TGTGCCGACCAAACGGACAGGGGGCTTGAGACCCAGTACTTC

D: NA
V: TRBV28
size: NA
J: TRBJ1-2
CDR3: CASSPTGHYGYTF
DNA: TGTGCCAGCAGCCCAACAGGTCACTATGGCTACACCTTC

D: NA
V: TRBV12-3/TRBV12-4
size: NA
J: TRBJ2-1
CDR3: CASSLAGAVSNEQFF
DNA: TGTGCCAGCAGTTTAGCGGGAGCTGTCTCCAATGAGCAGTTCTTC

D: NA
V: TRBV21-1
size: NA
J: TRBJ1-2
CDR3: CASSSRTGGRGYTF
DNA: TGTGCCAGCAGCTCTCGGACAGGGGGTCGTGGCTACACCTTC

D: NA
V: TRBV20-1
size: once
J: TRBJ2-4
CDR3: CSARVVHQGLAKNIQYF
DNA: TGCAGTGCTAGAGTGGTTCACCAGGGATTAGCCAAAAACATTCAGTACTTC

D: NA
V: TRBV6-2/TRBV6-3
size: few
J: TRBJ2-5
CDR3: CASSSFTETQYF
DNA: TGTGCCAGCAGTTCCTTCACAGAGACCCAGTACTTC

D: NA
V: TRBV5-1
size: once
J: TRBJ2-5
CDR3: CASRRTVTQETQYF
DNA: TGCGCCAGCAGACGGACAGTGACCCAAGAGACCCAGTACTTC

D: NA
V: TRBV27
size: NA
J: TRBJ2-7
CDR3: CASRTDSSYEQYF
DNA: TGTGCCAGCAGGACTGACAGTTCCTACGAGCAGTACTTC

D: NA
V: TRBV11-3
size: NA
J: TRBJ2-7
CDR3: CASSTRTGNEQYF
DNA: TGTGCCAGCTCGACCCGTACAGGGAACGAGCAGTACTTC

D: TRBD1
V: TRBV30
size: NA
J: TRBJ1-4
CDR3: CAWSRDRGNEKLFF
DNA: TGTGCCTGGAGTAGGGACAGGGGGAATGAAAAACTGTTTTTT

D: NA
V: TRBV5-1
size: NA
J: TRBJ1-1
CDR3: CASRPGLGVEAFF
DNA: TGCGCCAGCAGACCCGGGCTCGGGGTCGAAGCTTTCTTT

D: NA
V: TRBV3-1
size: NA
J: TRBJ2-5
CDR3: CASSHRYGKETQYF
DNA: TGTGCCAGCAGCCACCGTTACGGGAAAGAGACCCAGTACTTC

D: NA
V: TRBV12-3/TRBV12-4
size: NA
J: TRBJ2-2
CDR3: CASSPQRKSAGELFF
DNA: TGTGCCAGCAGCCCCCAGCGGAAGAGCGCCGGGGAGCTGTTTTTT

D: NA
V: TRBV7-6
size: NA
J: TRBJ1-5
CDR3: CASSLAPYSLGEPQHF
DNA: TGTGCCAGCAGCTTAGCCCCCTACTCGTTGGGGGAGCCCCAGCATTTT

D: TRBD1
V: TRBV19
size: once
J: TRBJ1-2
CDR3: CASSIDRDSYGYTF
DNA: TGTGCCAGTAGTATAGACCGGGACAGCTATGGCTACACCTTC

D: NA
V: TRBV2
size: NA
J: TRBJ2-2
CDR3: CASSGQLGDTGELFF
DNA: TGTGCCAGCAGTGGACAGTTGGGGGACACCGGGGAGCTGTTTTTT

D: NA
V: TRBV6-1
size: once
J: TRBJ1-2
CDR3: CASVTPVGGGGYTF
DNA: TGTGCCAGCGTCACCCCCGTGGGGGGCGGGGGCTACACCTTC

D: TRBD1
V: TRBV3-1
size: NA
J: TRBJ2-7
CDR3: CASSQDQGAGEQYF
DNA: TGTGCCAGCAGCCAAGATCAGGGGGCGGGGGAGCAGTACTTC

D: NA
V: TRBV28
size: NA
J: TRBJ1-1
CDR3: CASSCGTTDCTEAFF
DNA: TGTGCCAGCAGTTGTGGGACGACAGATTGCACTGAAGCTTTCTTT

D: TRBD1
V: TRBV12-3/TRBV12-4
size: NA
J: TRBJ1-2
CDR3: CASSWGQGANYGYTF
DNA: TGTGCCAGCAGTTGGGGACAGGGGGCCAACTATGGCTACACCTTC

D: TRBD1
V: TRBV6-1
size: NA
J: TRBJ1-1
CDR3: CASRPGQGARTEAFF
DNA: TGTGCCAGCCGACCGGGACAGGGAGCGAGGACTGAAGCTTTCTTT

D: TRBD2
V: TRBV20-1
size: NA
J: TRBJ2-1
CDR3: CSALGLAGGPSDNEQFF
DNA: TGCAGTGCCCTGGGACTAGCGGGAGGGCCGAGCGACAATGAGCAGTTCTTC

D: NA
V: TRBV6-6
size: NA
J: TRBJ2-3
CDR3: CASSPPAGITDTQYF
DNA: TGTGCCAGCAGCCCCCCAGCGGGCATCACAGATACGCAGTATTTT

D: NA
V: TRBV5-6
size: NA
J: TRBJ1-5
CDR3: CASSVYSNQPQHF
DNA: TGTGCCAGCAGCGTGTATAGCAATCAGCCCCAGCATTTT

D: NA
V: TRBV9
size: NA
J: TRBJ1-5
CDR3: CASSASDYAFQPQHF
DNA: TGTGCCAGCAGCGCATCAGATTACGCCTTTCAGCCCCAGCATTTT

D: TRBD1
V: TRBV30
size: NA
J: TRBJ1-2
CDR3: CAWSAGQGYGYTF
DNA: TGTGCCTGGAGTGCCGGACAGGGATATGGCTACACCTTC

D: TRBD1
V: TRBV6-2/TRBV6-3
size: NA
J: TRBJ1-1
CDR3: CASSYSKGQGWNTEAFF
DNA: TGTGCCAGCAGTTACTCGAAGGGACAGGGGTGGAACACTGAAGCTTTCTTT

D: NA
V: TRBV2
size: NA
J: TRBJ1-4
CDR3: CASSEMSLIGEKLFF
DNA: TGTGCCAGCAGTGAAATGTCACTCATCGGGGAAAAACTGTTTTTT

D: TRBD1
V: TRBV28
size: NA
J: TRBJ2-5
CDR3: CATLGTGTETQYF
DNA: TGTGCCACTCTCGGGACAGGGACGGAGACCCAGTACTTC

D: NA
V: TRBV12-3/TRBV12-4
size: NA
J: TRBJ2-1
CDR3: CASSYQNEQFF
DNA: TGTGCCAGCAGCTATCAGAATGAGCAGTTCTTC

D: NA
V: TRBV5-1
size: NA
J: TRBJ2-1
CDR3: CASSLRQGSYNEQFF
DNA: TGTGCCAGCAGCCTACGCCAGGGTTCCTACAATGAGCAGTTCTTC

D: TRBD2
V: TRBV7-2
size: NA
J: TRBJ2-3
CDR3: CASSLAGTSGRADTQYF
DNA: TGTGCCAGCAGCTTAGCCGGGACTAGCGGGAGGGCCGATACGCAGTATTTT

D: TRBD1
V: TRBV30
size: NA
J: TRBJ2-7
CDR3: CAWNSGQATYEQYF
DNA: TGTGCCTGGAACTCGGGACAGGCGACCTACGAGCAGTACTTC

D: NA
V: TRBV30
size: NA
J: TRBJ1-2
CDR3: CAWGTYGYTF
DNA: TGTGCCTGGGGGACCTATGGCTACACCTTC

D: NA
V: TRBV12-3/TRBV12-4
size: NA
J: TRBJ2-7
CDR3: CASSLVDAGEQYF
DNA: TGTGCCAGCAGTTTGGTAGATGCCGGCGAGCAGTACTTC

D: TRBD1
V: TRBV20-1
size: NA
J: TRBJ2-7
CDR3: CSAKRGQGLYEQYF
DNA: TGCAGTGCTAAGAGGGGACAGGGGTTATACGAGCAGTACTTC

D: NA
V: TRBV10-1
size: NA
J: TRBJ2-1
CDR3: CASSESTREQFF
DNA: TGCGCCAGCAGTGAGTCGACTCGGGAGCAGTTCTTC

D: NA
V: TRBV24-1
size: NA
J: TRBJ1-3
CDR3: CATSDLKDSGNTIYF
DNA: TGTGCCACCAGTGACTTGAAAGATTCTGGAAACACCATATATTTT